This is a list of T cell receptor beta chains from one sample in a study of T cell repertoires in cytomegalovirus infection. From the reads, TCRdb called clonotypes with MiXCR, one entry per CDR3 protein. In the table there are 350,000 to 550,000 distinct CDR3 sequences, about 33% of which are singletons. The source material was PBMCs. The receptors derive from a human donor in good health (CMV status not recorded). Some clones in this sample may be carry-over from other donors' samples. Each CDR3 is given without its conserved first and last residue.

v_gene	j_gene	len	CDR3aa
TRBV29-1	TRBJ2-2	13	SVEEGTGYTGELF
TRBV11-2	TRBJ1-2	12	ASSRDGRDYGYT
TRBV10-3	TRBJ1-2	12	AISESGTSYGYT
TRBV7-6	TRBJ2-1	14	ASSPRSGLSYNEQF
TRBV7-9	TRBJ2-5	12	ASSRDRDRETQY
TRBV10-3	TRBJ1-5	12	ATRGLNSNQPKH
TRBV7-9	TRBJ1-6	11	ASSQHNNSPLH
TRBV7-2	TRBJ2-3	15	ASSLVPSASPTDTQY
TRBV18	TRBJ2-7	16	ASSPRGASGSVSHEQY
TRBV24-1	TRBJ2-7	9	ATSDFAEQY
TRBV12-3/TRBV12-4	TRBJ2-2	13	ASSLRGAATGELF
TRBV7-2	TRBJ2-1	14	ASSLALDYPGGEQF
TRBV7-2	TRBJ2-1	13	ASSLLAGGPTEQF
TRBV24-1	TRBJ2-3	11	ATSDPNTDTQY
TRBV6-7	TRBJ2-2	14	ASSQPGQATTGELF
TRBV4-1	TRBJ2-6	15	ASTLGEGTSGANVLT
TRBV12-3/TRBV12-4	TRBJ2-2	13	ASSWVGRGLGELF
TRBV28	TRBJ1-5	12	ASSFHRFDQPQH
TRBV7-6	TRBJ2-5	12	ASSQTGESGTQY
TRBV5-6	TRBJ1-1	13	ASSLEGHKNTEAF
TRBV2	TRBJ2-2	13	ASSDNLGNTGELF
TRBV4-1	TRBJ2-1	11	ASSQVGRNEQF
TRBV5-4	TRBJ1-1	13	ASSLEATVNTEAF
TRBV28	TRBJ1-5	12	ASSPYRQGQPQH
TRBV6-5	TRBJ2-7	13	ASSSPGTGTYEQY
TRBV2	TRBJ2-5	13	ASSGAGNPQETQY
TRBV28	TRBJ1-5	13	ASSPRTAAGQPQH
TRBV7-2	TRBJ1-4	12	ASSLGRISEKLF
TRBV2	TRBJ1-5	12	ASSEVRSNQPQH
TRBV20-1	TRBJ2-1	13	SVFSRGGPYNEQF
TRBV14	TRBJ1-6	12	ASSQDGNNSPLH
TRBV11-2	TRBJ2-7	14	ASRNRAQGAGYEQY
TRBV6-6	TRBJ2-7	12	ASSAGLVVYEQY
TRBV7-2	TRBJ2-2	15	ASSLGSFGTNTGELF
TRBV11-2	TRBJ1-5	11	ASSLSGLQPQH
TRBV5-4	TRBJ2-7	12	ASSSQRGSYEQY
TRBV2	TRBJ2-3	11	ASSVLSTDTQY
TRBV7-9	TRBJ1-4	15	ASSALARGAPNEKLF